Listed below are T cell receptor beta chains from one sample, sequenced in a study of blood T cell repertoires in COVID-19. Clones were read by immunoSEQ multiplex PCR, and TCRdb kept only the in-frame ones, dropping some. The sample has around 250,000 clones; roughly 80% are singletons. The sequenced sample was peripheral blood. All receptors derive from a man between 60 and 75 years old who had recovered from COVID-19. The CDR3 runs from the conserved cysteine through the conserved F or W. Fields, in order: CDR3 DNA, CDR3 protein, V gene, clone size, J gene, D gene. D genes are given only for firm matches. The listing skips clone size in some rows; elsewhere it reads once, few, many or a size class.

cdr3_nt: TGTGCCTGGAGGTTAGCGGGAGGGGCGTATGAGCAGTTCTTC
cdr3_aa: CAWRLAGGAYEQFF
v_call: TRBV30
clone_size: -
j_call: TRBJ2-1
d_call: TRBD2

cdr3_nt: TGTGCCATCAGTGAGGGACGGGGAAGCACAGATACGCAGTATTTT
cdr3_aa: CAISEGRGSTDTQYF
v_call: TRBV10-3
clone_size: -
j_call: TRBJ2-3
d_call: -

cdr3_nt: TGTGCCAGCAGCCAAGCGGGACTAGCGGGAGGATTTCAAGAGACCCAGTACTTC
cdr3_aa: CASSQAGLAGGFQETQYF
v_call: TRBV4-2
clone_size: -
j_call: TRBJ2-5
d_call: TRBD2

cdr3_nt: TGTGCCAGCAGTAGGGTACAGGTGGACCCCCAACTGTTTTTT
cdr3_aa: CASSRVQVDPQLFF
v_call: TRBV6-5
clone_size: -
j_call: TRBJ1-4
d_call: -

cdr3_nt: TGTGCCAGCTCACCAACAGGCTCCTACGAGCAGTACTTC
cdr3_aa: CASSPTGSYEQYF
v_call: TRBV18
clone_size: once
j_call: TRBJ2-7
d_call: -

cdr3_nt: TGTGCCAGCTCCCGGGGGACAGGGGGCCTAGATACGCAGTATTTT
cdr3_aa: CASSRGTGGLDTQYF
v_call: TRBV18
clone_size: few
j_call: TRBJ2-3
d_call: TRBD1

cdr3_nt: TGTGCCAGCAGCCCAAGTGGTTCAGGGCCGAGATATGGCTACACCTTC
cdr3_aa: CASSPSGSGPRYGYTF
v_call: TRBV7-9
clone_size: -
j_call: TRBJ1-2
d_call: -

cdr3_nt: TGTGCCAGCAGCAGAGGGGGGGGCGCCCCCTCCTACGAGCAGTACTTC
cdr3_aa: CASSRGGGAPSYEQYF
v_call: TRBV11-2
clone_size: -
j_call: TRBJ2-7
d_call: -

cdr3_nt: TGTGCCAGCAGTTTTAGCGGGGGGGCCTCCTACAATGAGCAGTTCTTC
cdr3_aa: CASSFSGGASYNEQFF
v_call: TRBV6-5
clone_size: -
j_call: TRBJ2-1
d_call: TRBD2

cdr3_nt: TGTGCCAGTAGCTCCGGAGGATTCAACACTCAGCCCCAGCATTTT
cdr3_aa: CASSSGGFNTQPQHF
v_call: TRBV19
clone_size: -
j_call: TRBJ1-5
d_call: -

cdr3_nt: TGTGCCAGCAGTAGGACAGGGATTACCTACGAGCAGTACTTC
cdr3_aa: CASSRTGITYEQYF
v_call: TRBV6-5
clone_size: -
j_call: TRBJ2-7
d_call: TRBD1

cdr3_nt: TGTGCCATCAGTGACCCCCGGACAGGGTCCGGCGCAGATACGCAGTATTTT
cdr3_aa: CAISDPRTGSGADTQYF
v_call: TRBV10-3
clone_size: -
j_call: TRBJ2-3
d_call: TRBD1

cdr3_nt: TGCGCCAGCAGCATCTCCGGGACAGGGTTTGGCTACACCTTC
cdr3_aa: CASSISGTGFGYTF
v_call: TRBV5-1
clone_size: -
j_call: TRBJ1-2
d_call: TRBD1

cdr3_nt: TGTGCCAGCAGTTACTCGGGACAGGGGTTGGGGCAGTACTTC
cdr3_aa: CASSYSGQGLGQYF
v_call: TRBV6-5
clone_size: -
j_call: TRBJ2-7
d_call: TRBD1

cdr3_nt: TGTGCCAGCAGTGAACAGAGCAATCAGCCCCAGCATTTT
cdr3_aa: CASSEQSNQPQHF
v_call: TRBV6-1
clone_size: -
j_call: TRBJ1-5
d_call: -

cdr3_nt: TGCAGCGCTTGCCTAGCGGTGGGAGGCCCTAGGGAAGATACGCAGTATTTT
cdr3_aa: CSACLAVGGPREDTQYF
v_call: TRBV29-1
clone_size: -
j_call: TRBJ2-3
d_call: TRBD2

cdr3_nt: TGTGCCAGCAGTTCAACCAGCGGACTAGCGGGAAGCACAGATACGCAGTATTTT
cdr3_aa: CASSSTSGLAGSTDTQYF
v_call: TRBV6-2/TRBV6-3
clone_size: -
j_call: TRBJ2-3
d_call: TRBD2

cdr3_nt: TGTGCCAGCTCACCTTTGAGTAGCGGGACCACAGATACGCAGTATTTT
cdr3_aa: CASSPLSSGTTDTQYF
v_call: TRBV18
clone_size: -
j_call: TRBJ2-3
d_call: TRBD2

cdr3_nt: TGCGCCAGCAGTTCGTCGGGGGACAATTCACCCCTCCACTTT
cdr3_aa: CASSSSGDNSPLHF
v_call: TRBV5-1
clone_size: -
j_call: TRBJ1-6
d_call: -

cdr3_nt: TGTGCCAGCAGCTTGATCACCCTTGGTACAGGGTATGGCTACACCTTC
cdr3_aa: CASSLITLGTGYGYTF
v_call: TRBV5-6
clone_size: few
j_call: TRBJ1-2
d_call: -

cdr3_nt: TGTGCCAGCAGCAAGGGTAGCGCTTCCTACGAGCAGTACTTC
cdr3_aa: CASSKGSASYEQYF
v_call: TRBV9
clone_size: -
j_call: TRBJ2-7
d_call: -

cdr3_nt: TGTGCCACCGCTGAGACTAGCGGGGGGAGGACAGATACGCAGTATTTT
cdr3_aa: CATAETSGGRTDTQYF
v_call: TRBV24-1
clone_size: -
j_call: TRBJ2-3
d_call: TRBD2

cdr3_nt: TGTGCTAGTGGTTTGGCAGGGCGAGAGACCCAGTACTTC
cdr3_aa: CASGLAGRETQYF
v_call: TRBV12-5
clone_size: -
j_call: TRBJ2-5
d_call: -

cdr3_nt: TGTGCCAGCAGCACGGGACAGGGGACCAATGAGCAGTTCTTC
cdr3_aa: CASSTGQGTNEQFF
v_call: TRBV7-3
clone_size: -
j_call: TRBJ2-1
d_call: TRBD1

cdr3_nt: TGTGCCAGCAGCCCGGACAGGGTTAACTATGGCTACACCTTC
cdr3_aa: CASSPDRVNYGYTF
v_call: TRBV14
clone_size: -
j_call: TRBJ1-2
d_call: TRBD1

cdr3_nt: TGTGCCAGCAGCCAAAACCCAGGGGGGTATGGCTACACCTTC
cdr3_aa: CASSQNPGGYGYTF
v_call: TRBV3-1/TRBV3-2
clone_size: -
j_call: TRBJ1-2
d_call: TRBD1

cdr3_nt: TGTGCCAGCAGCTCTAAGGACATTTCGAATGAGCAGTTCTTC
cdr3_aa: CASSSKDISNEQFF
v_call: TRBV11-3
clone_size: -
j_call: TRBJ2-1
d_call: -

cdr3_nt: TGTGCCAGCAGCGAAATAGCGGGGGAGCAAGAGACCCAGTACTTC
cdr3_aa: CASSEIAGEQETQYF
v_call: TRBV5-4
clone_size: -
j_call: TRBJ2-5
d_call: TRBD2

cdr3_nt: TGCAGCGCTGCTCCGGGAACTAACTACGAGCAGTACTTC
cdr3_aa: CSAAPGTNYEQYF
v_call: TRBV29-1
clone_size: -
j_call: TRBJ2-7
d_call: -

cdr3_nt: TGCGCCAGCAGTCAGCGTTCTACTAACGACGAGCAGTACTTC
cdr3_aa: CASSQRSTNDEQYF
v_call: TRBV5-1
clone_size: -
j_call: TRBJ2-7
d_call: -

cdr3_nt: TGTGCCACCTCGACACCTTACTACGAGCAGTACTTC
cdr3_aa: CATSTPYYEQYF
v_call: TRBV19
clone_size: -
j_call: TRBJ2-7
d_call: -

cdr3_nt: TGTGCCAGCAGTTACTTGGACAGGGGCCATGAGCAGTTCTTC
cdr3_aa: CASSYLDRGHEQFF
v_call: TRBV6-5
clone_size: -
j_call: TRBJ2-1
d_call: TRBD1

cdr3_nt: TGTGCCAGCAGCTTGGGTATGGGGACATCCTACGAGCAGTACTTC
cdr3_aa: CASSLGMGTSYEQYF
v_call: TRBV5-4
clone_size: -
j_call: TRBJ2-7
d_call: -

cdr3_nt: TGCAGCGTTGCCCAGGGAGGGTATGGCTACACCTTC
cdr3_aa: CSVAQGGYGYTF
v_call: TRBV29-1
clone_size: -
j_call: TRBJ1-2
d_call: -